The clone carrying this T cell receptor beta chain was picked up one time. V gave up 5 bases and J gave up 2 bases, with 16 bases separating them. The CDR3 runs 15 residues. Germline-derived CDR1 and CDR2 are SGHAT and FQNNGV. The data belong to a study of CD8 T cells in Susac syndrome. Reverse transcription of about 0.45 to 1 ug RNA was performed with random hexamers. TCRdb itself ran the immunoSEQ multiplex PCR reads through MiXCR, one entry per CDR3 protein. The sample records about 60,000 distinct CDR3 sequences, around nine tenths being singletons. The J gene is TRBJ2-7, the V gene TRBV11-2; D gene unclear. The sequence derives from a human donor in good health. The material sequenced was CD8+ T cells from PBMCs. The chain's CDR3 is CASSPARINAYEQYF. CDR3 DNA sequence: TGTGCCAGCAGCCCCGCGCGGATTAACGCCTACGAGCAGTACTTC.